Shown below are 21 T cell receptor beta chains from a single sample sequenced in a study of blood T cell repertoires in COVID-19. Produced via immunoSEQ multiplex PCR; TCRdb's table is partial and in-frame only. The repertoire has 140,000 to 150,000 clones, roughly 90% of them found once; the top ten carry 2.5% to 3%. Sequenced: peripheral blood. Source of these receptors: a human donor with COVID-19, enrolled during active disease. The donor label of this sample is uncertain.

The chain combines TRBV19 with TRBJ1-2; D not resolved. V was cut by 1 base and J by 3 bases, with 9 bases left in between. The germline gives CDR1 LNHDA, CDR2 SQIVND (reference sequence). The length of the CDR3 is 14 residues. CDR3 DNA: TGTGCCAGTAGTATAGCTCAGGCGTACTATGGCTACACCTTC. Its translation is CASSIAQAYYGYTF.

This clone was counted at least ten times. This rearrangement joins TRBV10-3 to TRBJ1-6, with D perhaps TRBD1 (5 bases). Germline loops: CDR1 ENHRY, CDR2 SYGVKD. There are 14 residues in the CDR3. V was pared by 11 bases and J by 9 bases, with 20 bases between. The CDR3 coding sequence is TGTGCCGTCCGCGGGGACGGAGTTCTTTCACCCCTCCACTTT. Translated, it gives CAVRGDGVLSPLHF.

The chain joins TRBV4-1 to TRBJ1-1; D uncertain. The CDR3 runs to 17 residues. Trimming shortened V by 3 bases and J by 6 bases, and 23 bases separated the two germline ends. CDR1 is MGHRA and CDR2 is YSYEKL in the germline V gene. CDR3: CASSHRGNLNPGAEAFF. The CDR3 region has the DNA TGCGCCAGCAGCCACCGCGGTAACCTCAACCCGGGTGCTGAAGCTTTCTTT.

CDR3 sequence (DNA): TGTGCCAGCAGCATATACTCTGGAAACACCATATATTTT. It translates to CASSIYSGNTIYF. The chain recombines TRBV9 with TRBJ1-3; no definite D call. Deletions cut 4 bases from V and 0 bases from J, with 5 bases between. The CDR3 is 13 residues long. Germline CDR1 is SGDLS and CDR2 is YYNGEE.

The V gene is TRBV4-2, the J gene TRBJ2-1, with 7 bases aligning to TRBD1. The CDR3 spans 13 residues. Trimming removed 3 bases from V and 15 bases from J; junction bases left unmatched: 11. The germline CDR1 and CDR2 sequences are LGHNA and YNFKEQ. The CDR3 loop reads CASSHGPGQPTFF. The CDR3 DNA reads as TGTGCCAGCAGCCATGGACCGGGACAGCCTACGTTCTTC.

This clone was recorded a few times. This chain links TRBV11-3 with TRBJ2-2; 8 nucleotides agree with TRBD1. V shed 10 bases and J 6 bases; nucleotides not matched to a gene: 13. The CDR3 totals 15 residues. The germline V gene has CDR1 SGHNT and CDR2 YENEEA. The CDR3 DNA reads TGTGCCACCTGGGACAGGTCAATTTCGGCCGGGGAGCTGTTTTTT. Translation gives CATWDRSISAGELFF.

The CDR3 DNA is TGCAGTGCTAGTGGGGAGGGGGAGACCCAGTACTTC. Translating gives CSASGEGETQYF. The chain carries TRBV20-1 and TRBJ2-5; 7 bases line up with TRBD2. CDR3 length equals 12 residues. Germline-derived CDR1 and CDR2 are DFQATT and SNEGSKA (reference sequence). With V trimmed by 3 bases and J by 5 bases, 3 bases remained unmatched.

The chain uses TRBV3-1 (or the pseudogene TRBV3-2) and TRBJ2-7, with 9 bases that match TRBD1. V dropped 4 bases and J dropped 6; count of bases not matched to a gene: 10. There are 15 residues in the CDR3. The germline gives CDR1 LGHDT, CDR2 YNNKEL (reference sequence). CDR3 DNA: TGTGCCAGCAGCCCGGGGGGACAGGGTTGGGGCGAGCAGTACTTC. Residues: CASSPGGQGWGEQYF.

The chain employs TRBV7-3 and TRBJ2-4; no firm D call. Germline CDR1 is SGHTA and CDR2 is FQGTGA. The CDR3 length is 14 residues. Trimming left V 5 bases short and J 0 bases short, with 8 bases between. In nucleotides, the CDR3 is TGTGCCAGCAGCCGAATCGGAGCCAAAAACATTCAGTACTTC. As protein: CASSRIGAKNIQYF.

This sequence joins TRBV5-1 and TRBJ2-7, with a possible D match to TRBD1 (6 bases). V was pared by 4 bases and J by 3 bases, with 20 bases between. Germline values: CDR1 SGHRS, CDR2 YFSETQ. The CDR3 is 16 residues long. This CDR3 reads CASSLGNRASLYEQYF. CDR3 sequence (DNA): TGCGCCAGCAGCCTCGGAAACAGGGCCTCCCTCTACGAGCAGTACTTC.

This chain connects TRBV29-1 to TRBJ2-5; possibly TRBD1 for D (5 bases). The CDR3 spans 14 residues. CDR1 is SQVTM and CDR2 is ANQGSEA in the germline V gene. V lost 0 bases and J lost 5, with 13 bases in between. The CDR3 spells CSVEDGREWETQYF. CDR3 DNA sequence: TGCAGCGTTGAAGATGGCAGGGAATGGGAGACCCAGTACTTC.

J is TRBJ1-1 and V is TRBV6-1, with D possibly TRBD1 on 5 matching bases. CDR3 length: 14 residues. V gave up 0 bases and J gave up 1 base, with 6 bases separating them. Per the germline V gene, CDR1 is MNHNS and CDR2 is SASEGT. CDR3 DNA sequence: TGTGCCAGCAGTGAAGCAGGGGCGAACACTGAAGCTTTCTTT. Its translation: CASSEAGANTEAFF.

This chain connects TRBV6-5 to TRBJ2-5; TRBD2 might be the D (5 bases). Germline loops: CDR1 MNHEY, CDR2 SVGAGI. The V and J ends lost 6 bases and 4 bases respectively, with 12 bases between them. The CDR3 has 13 residues. CDR3 in amino acids: CASRPEVGETQYF. CDR3 nucleotides: TGTGCCAGCAGACCGGAGGTTGGAGAGACCCAGTACTTC.

This clone showed up just once. The chain combines TRBV19 with TRBJ2-2; D is possibly TRBD1 (5 bases). V was pared by 3 bases and J by 1 base, with 9 bases between. Germline loops: CDR1 LNHDA, CDR2 SQIVND (reference sequence). The CDR3 runs 15 residues. This chain's CDR3 is CASSMTVQNTGELFF. The CDR3 DNA is TGTGCCAGTAGTATGACAGTCCAGAACACCGGGGAGCTGTTTTTT.

V is TRBV9 and J is TRBJ2-2; 8 bases match TRBD2. Germline V gives CDR1 SGDLS, CDR2 YYNGEE. This CDR3 has 17 residues. With V trimmed by 3 bases and J by 8 bases, 15 bases remained unmatched. CDR3 residues: CASSAGGAGAREGELFF. In DNA, the CDR3 is TGTGCCAGCAGCGCCGGGGGGGCAGGGGCCCGGGAAGGGGAGCTGTTTTTT.

The chain joins TRBV10-3 to TRBJ1-5; weak D call: TRBD1 (6 bases). The CDR3 loop spans 16 amino acids. In germline, CDR1 is ENHRY, CDR2 SYGVKD. V lost 10 bases and J 3 bases, leaving 22 bases between the germline ends. The CDR3 DNA sequence: TGTGCCACCGGGGGGCAGGGAGGGCTTAACAATCAGCCCCAGCATTTT. This encodes CATGGQGGLNNQPQHF.

This chain links TRBV27 with TRBJ1-1; 8 bases fit TRBD1. Germline values: CDR1 MNHEY, CDR2 SMNVEV (reference sequence). The CDR3 has 15 residues. With V trimmed by 6 bases and J by 4 bases, 10 bases remained unmatched. CDR3 loop: CASSSPGQEFTEAFF. The CDR3 DNA follows: TGTGCCAGCAGCTCACCGGGACAGGAGTTCACTGAAGCTTTCTTT.

V is TRBV5-1 and J is TRBJ1-5; no clear D gene. Germline assignment: CDR1 SGHRS and CDR2 YFSETQ. CDR3 length: 15 residues. V gave up 2 bases and J gave up 2 bases, with 11 bases separating them. Here the CDR3 reads CASSLEGRGNQPQHF. The DNA of the CDR3 is TGCGCCAGCAGCTTAGAGGGTCGGGGCAATCAGCCCCAGCATTTT. The full variable domain, its missing parts supplied by reference TRBV5-1 and TRBJ1-5, is KAGVTQTPRYLIKTRGQQVTLSCSPISGHRSVSWYQQTPGQGLQFLFEYFSETQRNKGNFPGRFSGRQFSNSRSEMNVSTLELGDSALYLCASSLEGRGNQPQHFGDGTRLSIL.

This clone was recorded once. The V gene is TRBV9, the J gene TRBJ2-1; 14 nucleotides match TRBD2. The junction had 3 bases not matched to a gene; V was cut back by 1 base and J by 6 bases. Germline V gene sequence: CDR1 SGDLS, CDR2 YYNGEE. The CDR3 spans 16 residues. The CDR3, as DNA: TGTGCCAGCAGCGTATCCGGGACTAGCGGGAGCAATGAGCAGTTCTTC. Its protein product is CASSVSGTSGSNEQFF.

The chain is built from TRBV6-5 and TRBJ2-1, with 9 positions matching TRBD1. V was clipped by 6 bases and J by 3 bases; unmatched bases: 6. CDR1 and CDR2 (germline): MNHEY, SVGAGI. CDR3 length equals 15 residues. CDR3 nucleotide sequence: TGTGCCAGCAGGCTACAGGGGGCTGGCTACAATGAGCAGTTCTTC. Amino acid sequence: CASRLQGAGYNEQFF.

This clone was counted only a few times. The gene calls are TRBV9 and TRBJ1-1; D unresolved. V dropped 0 bases and J dropped 4 bases, with 13 bases sitting between them. The CDR3 is made up of 15 amino acids. From germline, CDR1 is SGDLS and CDR2 YYNGEE. The DNA for the CDR3 is TGTGCCAGCAGCGTAGGAGGGCAGTACAGCACTGAAGCTTTCTTT. Amino acid sequence: CASSVGGQYSTEAFF.